This is a list of T cell receptor beta chains from one sample in a study of technical replicates of blood from a handful of donors. This table comes from immunoSEQ multiplex PCR, and its TCRdb copy is limited to in-frame clones, with some not included. The repertoire has about 12,000 clones, about 95% of them found once; the top ten carry 6.3%. Material: PBMCs. Every receptor here comes from a human donor in good health. Both conserved end residues are part of each CDR3. D genes are given only for firm matches. Clone size appears in some rows only: once, few, many, or a class for an expanded clone.

cdr3_length | j_call | v_call | d_call | clone_size | cdr3_aa | cdr3_nt
17 | TRBJ2-7 | TRBV5-1 | TRBD2 | . | CASSLGVGREIPYEQYF | TGCGCCAGCAGCTTGGGTGTAGGGCGGGAGATCCCCTACGAGCAGTACTTC
15 | TRBJ2-7 | TRBV5-6 | . | . | CASSLQGLAEDEQYF | TGTGCCAGCAGCTTACAGGGGTTAGCGGAGGATGAGCAGTACTTC
15 | TRBJ2-3 | TRBV11-2 | TRBD2 | . | CASSLAGGPLDTQYF | TGTGCCAGCAGCTTAGCGGGAGGGCCTCTAGATACGCAGTATTTT
14 | TRBJ2-7 | TRBV28 | . | . | CASSLTSVRYEQYF | TGTGCCAGCAGTTTGACGTCCGTCAGGTACGAGCAGTACTTC
15 | TRBJ2-7 | TRBV15 | . | . | CATSREFSALGEQYF | TGTGCCACCAGCAGAGAGTTTAGCGCCTTGGGCGAGCAGTACTTC
18 | TRBJ2-7 | TRBV6-1 | . | once | CASSENAGPTWAGYEQYF | TGTGCCAGCAGTGAAAACGCGGGACCCACCTGGGCGGGCTACGAGCAGTACTTC
15 | TRBJ1-2 | TRBV27 | TRBD1 | . | CASSRFNTGDYGYTF | TGTGCCAGCAGCCGATTTAATACAGGGGATTATGGCTACACCTTC
15 | TRBJ2-3 | TRBV30 | TRBD2 | . | CAWSRLAGSTDTQYF | TGTGCCTGGAGTCGACTAGCCGGGAGCACAGATACGCAGTATTTT
16 | TRBJ1-1 | TRBV10-3 | . | once | CAISESVSASAGGAFF | TGTGCCATCAGTGAGTCGGTATCAGCGAGTGCGGGGGGAGCTTTCTTT
14 | TRBJ2-1 | TRBV7-3 | TRBD1 | . | CASSTRQGNNEQFF | TGTGCCAGCAGCACCCGACAGGGAAACAATGAGCAGTTCTTC
17 | TRBJ1-5 | TRBV19 | TRBD1 | . | CASRDSSGTGRNQPQHF | TGTGCCAGTAGGGATTCTTCTGGGACAGGGAGAAATCAGCCCCAGCATTTT
14 | TRBJ2-5 | TRBV6-5 | . | . | CASSTRFSRETQYF | TGTGCCAGCAGTACCCGGTTTAGCCGAGAGACCCAGTACTTC
14 | TRBJ2-5 | TRBV1 | . | . | CTSSAGLVQETQYF | TGCACCAGCAGCGCCGGACTAGTACAAGAGACCCAGTACTTC
14 | TRBJ2-2 | TRBV25-1 | . | . | CASSEFPGRGELFF | TGTGCCAGCAGTGAATTCCCTGGGAGGGGGGAGCTGTTTTTT
16 | TRBJ2-5 | TRBV5-1 | TRBD2 | once | CASSLGNGRAGETQYF | TGCGCCAGCAGCTTGGGAAACGGGAGGGCCGGGGAGACCCAGTACTTC
14 | TRBJ1-4 | TRBV6-1 | TRBD1 | . | CASRKQGAQEKLFF | TGTGCCAGCAGGAAACAGGGGGCGCAAGAAAAACTGTTTTTT
13 | TRBJ2-5 | TRBV30 | . | . | CAWSLEYQETQYF | TGTGCCTGGAGTTTGGAGTACCAAGAGACCCAGTACTTC
16 | TRBJ2-3 | TRBV4-1 | TRBD2 | . | CASSQDLGGSTDTQYF | TGCGCCAGCAGCCAAGATTTGGGGGGGAGCACAGATACGCAGTATTTT
13 | TRBJ2-1 | TRBV29-1 | TRBD1 | . | CSVGQGGYNEQFF | TGCAGCGTTGGACAGGGGGGCTACAATGAGCAGTTCTTC
11 | TRBJ2-1 | TRBV5-4 | . | . | CASSLNYEQFF | TGTGCCAGCAGCTTGAACTATGAGCAGTTCTTC
16 | TRBJ1-3 | TRBV2 | . | . | CASTLGRDISGNTIYF | TGTGCCAGCACCCTGGGGAGGGACATTTCTGGAAACACCATATATTTT
18 | TRBJ2-5 | TRBV7-8 | . | . | CASSPLRGRQHSPETQYF | TGTGCCAGCAGCCCCCTTCGAGGGAGGCAGCACTCCCCAGAGACCCAGTACTTC
17 | TRBJ2-7 | TRBV5-6 | TRBD1 | . | CASSLEVGQGISYEQYF | TGTGCCAGCAGCTTGGAAGTGGGACAGGGGATCTCCTACGAGCAGTACTTC
13 | TRBJ2-1 | TRBV6-6 | . | . | CASSYSEGSEQFF | TGTGCCAGCAGTTACTCGGAGGGATCTGAGCAGTTCTTC
16 | TRBJ2-1 | TRBV4-1 | . | . | CASSQGTAGTYNEQFF | TGCGCCAGCAGCCAAGGGACAGCCGGAACCTACAATGAGCAGTTCTTC
13 | TRBJ1-2 | TRBV6-1 | . | . | CASQTEGRGGYTF | TGTGCCAGCCAGACGGAGGGGCGGGGTGGCTACACCTTC
15 | TRBJ2-3 | TRBV5-8 | TRBD1 | . | CASSTDRVGTDTQYF | TGTGCCAGCAGCACCGACAGGGTAGGCACAGATACGCAGTATTTT
19 | TRBJ1-2 | TRBV27 | TRBD1 | . | CASSPIRTGGAVLGYGYTF | TGTGCCAGCAGTCCAATCAGGACAGGGGGCGCGGTATTAGGCTATGGCTACACCTTC
14 | TRBJ2-3 | TRBV6-4 | . | . | CASRVTGSADTQYF | TGTGCCAGCAGAGTGACTGGTAGCGCAGATACGCAGTATTTT
15 | TRBJ2-5 | TRBV6-6 | . | . | CASSLGGGGQETQYF | TGTGCCAGCAGTTTGGGGGGAGGGGGCCAAGAGACCCAGTACTTC
15 | TRBJ2-1 | TRBV5-5 | . | . | CASSLDSYGLNEQFF | TGTGCCAGCAGCTTGGACAGCTACGGACTCAATGAGCAGTTCTTC
14 | TRBJ2-5 | TRBV9 | . | . | CASSPDPRGETQYF | TGTGCCAGCAGCCCCGATCCTAGAGGGGAGACCCAGTACTTC
15 | TRBJ1-5 | TRBV4-2 | . | once | CASSQAGPSNQPQHF | TGTGCCAGCAGCCAGGCTGGGCCTAGCAATCAGCCCCAGCATTTT
14 | TRBJ2-2 | TRBV18 | . | . | CASSPGQNTGELFF | TGTGCCAGCTCACCAGGACAGAACACCGGGGAGCTGTTTTTT
15 | TRBJ2-1 | TRBV9 | . | . | CASSGGVMSYNEQFF | TGTGCCAGCAGCGGGGGGGTTATGTCCTACAATGAGCAGTTCTTC
16 | TRBJ2-7 | TRBV4-1 | TRBD2 | . | CASSHDTGLGTYEQYF | TGCGCCAGCAGCCATGACACGGGACTAGGGACCTACGAGCAGTACTTC
15 | TRBJ1-4 | TRBV14 | TRBD1 | . | CASSQTGTGIEKLFF | TGTGCCAGCAGCCAAACCGGGACAGGGATAGAAAAACTGTTTTTT
14 | TRBJ1-1 | TRBV2 | . | . | CASSEKRLNTEAFF | TGTGCCAGCAGTGAAAAACGGTTGAACACTGAAGCTTTCTTT
16 | TRBJ2-7 | TRBV2 | TRBD2 | . | CASSEAPLAGVGEQYF | TGTGCCAGCAGTGAAGCCCCCTTAGCGGGAGTGGGGGAGCAGTACTTC
17 | TRBJ1-3 | TRBV23-1 | TRBD1 | . | CASSQSFKQGSGNTIYF | TGCGCCAGCAGTCAATCTTTTAAACAGGGGAGTGGAAACACCATATATTTT
14 | TRBJ2-5 | TRBV2 | . | . | CASVGGGAGETQYF | TGTGCCAGCGTTGGGGGAGGCGCCGGAGAGACCCAGTACTTC
14 | TRBJ2-5 | TRBV11-3 | TRBD2 | . | CASSPGTGGETQYF | TGTGCCAGCAGCCCTGGGACCGGGGGGGAGACCCAGTACTTC
17 | TRBJ2-1 | TRBV2 | TRBD2 | . | CASSEGRGLAAEGEQFF | TGTGCCAGCAGTGAAGGTAGGGGACTAGCGGCCGAGGGTGAGCAGTTCTTC
13 | TRBJ2-1 | TRBV6-6 | TRBD1 | . | CASSTRDSNEQFF | TGTGCCAGCAGTACCCGGGACAGCAATGAGCAGTTCTTC
15 | TRBJ2-5 | TRBV9 | . | . | CASSVGLGGLETQYF | TGTGCCAGCAGCGTGGGTTTGGGCGGGTTAGAGACCCAGTACTTC
16 | TRBJ2-2 | TRBV5-1 | TRBD2 | . | CASSLSRGGNTGELFF | TGCGCCAGCAGCTTGTCGCGCGGGGGTAACACCGGGGAGCTGTTTTTT
13 | TRBJ1-5 | TRBV11-2 | . | . | CASSSGLGQPQHF | TGTGCCAGCAGCTCAGGGTTGGGCCAGCCCCAGCATTTT
15 | TRBJ2-7 | TRBV6-1 | . | few | CASSEIPTPNHEQYF | TGTGCCAGCAGTGAAATACCGACACCAAACCACGAGCAGTACTTC
16 | TRBJ2-7 | TRBV28 | TRBD1 | . | CASSLWGDRVSYEQYF | TGTGCCAGCAGTTTATGGGGTGACAGGGTCTCCTACGAGCAGTACTTC
17 | TRBJ2-3 | TRBV10-1 | TRBD2 | . | CASSVTSGRASPDTQYF | TGCGCCAGCAGTGTAACTAGCGGGAGGGCCTCACCAGATACGCAGTATTTT
14 | TRBJ2-3 | TRBV18 | TRBD1 | . | CASSSGTGSDTQYF | TGTGCCAGCTCATCAGGGACAGGGTCAGATACGCAGTATTTT
11 | TRBJ1-5 | TRBV28 | . | . | CASSRAGPQHF | TGTGCCAGCAGTAGAGCGGGCCCCCAGCATTTT
13 | TRBJ2-7 | TRBV5-1 | . | . | CASSLTSRYEQYF | TGCGCCAGCAGCTTGACTAGCAGGTACGAGCAGTACTTC
14 | TRBJ2-7 | TRBV6-1 | . | . | CASIGGDRPYEQYF | TGTGCCAGCATAGGTGGTGACAGACCCTACGAGCAGTACTTC